This TCR beta chain was recovered during a study of T cell repertoires in cytomegalovirus infection. Study-level background: Public TCR beta signatures were indicative of both CMV infection and a matching HLA type.

Concerning this clonotype: Its specificity is not known.

General study points: Carriers of CMV and the relevant HLA type were discriminated by public TCR beta frequency. Clonotype analysis showed dominance of the ex vivo response by HLA-C-restricted CMV-specific TCR beta clonotypes.

TCRdb re-called the reads through MiXCR, storing one row per CDR3 protein. The sample lists approximately 190,000 distinct CDR3 sequences, 28% occurring once. Trimming stripped 5 bases from V and 8 bases from J, with 18 bases between. This CDR3 contains 13 residues. Germline lookup yields CDR1 SQVTM and CDR2 ANQGSEA. The sample comprised PBMCs. The TCR was taken from a human donor in good health (CMV status not recorded). Some clones in this sample may be carry-over from other donors' samples. This chain uses TRBV29-1 with TRBJ1-2; no clear D. The CDR3 region is CSVRFTPGEGYTF. CDR3 in DNA: TGCAGCGTTCGATTTACACCTGGCGAGGGCTACACCTTC.